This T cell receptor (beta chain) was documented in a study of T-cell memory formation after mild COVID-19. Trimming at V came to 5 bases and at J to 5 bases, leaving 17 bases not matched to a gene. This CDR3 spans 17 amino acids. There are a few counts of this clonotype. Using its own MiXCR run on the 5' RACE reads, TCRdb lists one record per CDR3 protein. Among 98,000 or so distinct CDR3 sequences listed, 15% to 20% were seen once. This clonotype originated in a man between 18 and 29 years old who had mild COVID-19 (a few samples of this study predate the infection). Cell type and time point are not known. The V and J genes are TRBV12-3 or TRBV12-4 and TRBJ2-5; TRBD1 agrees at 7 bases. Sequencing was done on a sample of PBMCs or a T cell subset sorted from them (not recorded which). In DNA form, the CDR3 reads TGTGCCAGCAGTCCCCCCACCCGGGACAGCCTGGGGGAGACCCAGTACTTC. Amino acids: CASSPPTRDSLGETQYF.